Listed here are 4 T cell receptor beta chains from one sample, sequenced in a study of cytomegalovirus exposure and HLA in healthy donors. This PCR relied on a set of 60 Vbeta primers and 13 Jbeta primers. Profiled with immunoSEQ multiplex PCR; TCRdb holds only in-frame clones, not every one. The top ten clones hold roughly 1.6% of a sample with more than 80,000 clones, roughly four fifths of them seen once. Source material: PBMCs. The source of these receptors is a man between 45 and 60 years old in good health and CMV-seronegative.

The V call is TRBV2, the J call TRBJ1-2, with 7 bases identical to TRBD1. Germline loops: CDR1 SNHLY, CDR2 FYNNEI. Losses at the gene ends were 0 bases for V and 4 bases for J; bases not matched to a gene: 5. The CDR3 extends over 15 amino acids. The CDR3 DNA reads as TGTGCCAGCAGTGAAGCGGGACAGAAGTCCTATGGCTACACCTTC. This gives the protein CASSEAGQKSYGYTF.

V and J are TRBV25-1 and TRBJ1-3, with 7 bases that match TRBD1. Looked up from germline, CDR1 is MGHDK and CDR2 is SYGVNS. This CDR3 has 12 amino acids. The V gene end was trimmed by 8 bases and the J gene end by 2 bases; junction bases not matched to a gene: 0. CDR3 nucleotide sequence: TGTGCCAGCGGACAGGCTGGAAACACCATATATTTT. As protein: CASGQAGNTIYF.

This clone came up a few times. J is TRBJ1-1 and V is TRBV7-9; a weak D match, TRBD1 (5 bases). The germline V gene has CDR1 SEHNR and CDR2 FQNEAQ (reference sequence). The ends were cut back, 4 bases at V and 1 base at J, with 10 bases in the middle. The CDR3 covers 14 residues. The CDR3 region is CASSSPGGNTEAFF. The CDR3 nucleotides read TGTGCCAGCAGCTCTCCCGGGGGGAACACTGAAGCTTTCTTT. Using reference TRBV7-9 and TRBJ1-1 for the parts outside the CDR3, the full variable domain is DTGVSQNPRHKITKRGQNVTFRCDPISEHNRLYWYRQTLGQGPEFLTYFQNEAQLEKSRLLSDRFSAERPKGSFSTLEIQRTEQGDSAMYLCASSSPGGNTEAFFGQGTRLTVV.

This chain connects TRBV6-6 to TRBJ2-2, with 9 bases lining up with TRBD1. The V segment lost 6 bases and the J segment 6 bases; nucleotides outside the gene matches: 5. This CDR3 contains 14 residues. CDR1 and CDR2 from the germline V gene are MNHNY and SVGAGI (reference sequence). The CDR3 region is CASRGTGLAGELFF. The CDR3 nucleotides read TGTGCCAGCAGGGGGACAGGGCTGGCCGGGGAGCTGTTTTTT.